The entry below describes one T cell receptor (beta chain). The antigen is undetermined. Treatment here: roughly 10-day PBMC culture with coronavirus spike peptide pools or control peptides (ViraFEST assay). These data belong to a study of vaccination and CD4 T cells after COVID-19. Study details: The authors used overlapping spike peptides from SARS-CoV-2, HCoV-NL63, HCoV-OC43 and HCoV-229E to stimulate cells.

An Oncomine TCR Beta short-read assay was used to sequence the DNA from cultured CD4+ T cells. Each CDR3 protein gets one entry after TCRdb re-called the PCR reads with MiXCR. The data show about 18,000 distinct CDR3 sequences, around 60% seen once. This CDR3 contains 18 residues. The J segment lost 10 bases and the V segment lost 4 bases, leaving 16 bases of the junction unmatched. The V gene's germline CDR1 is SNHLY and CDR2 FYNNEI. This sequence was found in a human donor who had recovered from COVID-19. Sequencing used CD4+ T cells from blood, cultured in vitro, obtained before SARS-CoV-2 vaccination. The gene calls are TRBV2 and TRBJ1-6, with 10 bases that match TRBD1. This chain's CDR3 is CASSVNPRSGTGESPLHF. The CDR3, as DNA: TGTGCCAGCAGTGTGAATCCCCGTTCTGGGACAGGGGAATCACCCCTCCACTTT.